Listed below are T cell receptor beta chains from one sample, sequenced in a study of blood T cells in healthy people across ages. From the 5' RACE reads, TCRdb called clonotypes with MiXCR, one entry per CDR3 protein. The sample carries 1.2 million to 1.5 million distinct CDR3 sequences, about 43% recorded once. The source material was blood. The receptors shown here come from a woman aged 18-35 years in good health. Both conserved end residues are part of each CDR3. A D gene is named only where the DNA matches it firmly. Some rows mark clone size as missing; the rest say once, few, many or name a class of expanded clone.

V	J	D	size	CDR3	DNA
TRBV4-1	TRBJ1-6	.	.	CASSQVGGLNSPLHF	TGCGCCAGCAGCCAAGTGGGCGGGCTTAATTCACCCCTCCACTTT
TRBV5-1	TRBJ1-4	TRBD1	.	CASSLSTGQGPNEKLFF	TGCGCCAGCAGCTTGTCGACGGGACAGGGACCTAATGAAAAACTGTTTTTT
TRBV13	TRBJ2-7	.	.	CASSLGGDWVFTGEQYF	TGTGCCAGCAGCTTAGGAGGGGACTGGGTCTTTACGGGGGAGCAGTACTTC
TRBV12-3/TRBV12-4	TRBJ1-2	TRBD1	.	CASSSKDRVSDGYTF	TGTGCCAGCAGTTCGAAAGACAGGGTTAGTGATGGCTACACCTTC
TRBV27	TRBJ2-7	.	few	CASTQPYEQYF	TGTGCCAGCACCCAACCCTACGAGCAGTACTTC
TRBV12-3/TRBV12-4	TRBJ1-2	.	.	CASSLEPGSHGYTF	TGTGCCAGCAGTTTAGAGCCGGGTTCTCATGGCTACACCTTC
TRBV30	TRBJ2-4	.	.	CAWSVGQTREQYF	TGTGCCTGGAGTGTAGGGCAGACAAGGGAGCAGTACTTC
TRBV10-3	TRBJ2-7	.	.	CAISEFRNYEQYF	TGTGCCATCAGTGAGTTTCGGAACTACGAGCAGTACTTC
TRBV27	TRBJ2-7	TRBD1	few	CASSFSGTGSNEQYF	TGTGCCAGCAGTTTCTCCGGGACAGGGTCTAACGAGCAGTACTTC
TRBV4-2	TRBJ1-2	.	.	CASSQDRGGFYGYTF	TGTGCCAGCAGCCAAGATAGGGGGGGATTCTATGGCTACACCTTC
TRBV4-1	TRBJ1-2	.	.	CASSQTPGGGDGYTF	TGCGCCAGCAGCCAAACTCCGGGAGGTGGCGATGGCTACACCTTC
TRBV20-1	TRBJ2-1	.	.	CSPTDYNEQFF	TGCAGTCCGACAGACTACAATGAGCAGTTCTTC
TRBV12-3/TRBV12-4	TRBJ1-2	.	few	CASSPGRSYGYTF	TGTGCCAGCAGCCCAGGACGGTCCTATGGCTACACCTTC
TRBV29-1	TRBJ1-2	.	few	CSVAFRYGYTF	TGCAGCGTTGCTTTCCGTTATGGCTACACCTTC
TRBV2	TRBJ1-1	TRBD1	.	CASKGQLNTEAFF	TGTGCCTCTAAGGGACAGCTGAACACTGAAGCTTTCTTT
TRBV3-1	TRBJ2-3	.	few	CASSQAGQILGDTQYF	TGTGCCAGCAGCCAAGCGGGACAAATTTTGGGAGATACGCAGTATTTT
TRBV20-1	TRBJ2-1	.	.	CSAFLSNNEQFF	TGCAGTGCTTTCCTATCGAACAATGAGCAGTTCTTC
TRBV24-1	TRBJ2-1	TRBD2	.	CATSVLAGAGGSYNEQFF	TGTGCCACCAGTGTTTTAGCGGGTGCGGGGGGCTCCTACAATGAGCAGTTCTTC
TRBV2	TRBJ2-1	TRBD2	few	CASSSAGDNEQFF	TGTGCCAGCAGCTCAGCGGGAGACAATGAGCAGTTCTTC
TRBV18	TRBJ2-4	.	.	CASSPKGGGENIQYF	TGTGCCAGCTCACCAAAGGGAGGCGGGGAAAACATTCAGTACTTC
TRBV12-3/TRBV12-4	TRBJ1-4	.	.	CASSSHSEGEKLFF	TGTGCCAGCAGTTCCCACTCTGAGGGTGAAAAACTGTTTTTT
TRBV20-1	TRBJ1-4	TRBD1	.	CSARSPGTGVNEKLFF	TGCAGTGCTAGATCCCCCGGGACAGGGGTTAATGAAAAACTGTTTTTT
TRBV20-1	TRBJ2-4	.	.	CSAPPGTPLSVNEQYF	TGCAGTGCACCGCCAGGGACCCCACTATCCGTCAATGAGCAGTACTTC
TRBV14	TRBJ1-3	TRBD1	.	CASSHAGTGFGNTIYF	TGTGCCAGCAGCCACGCCGGGACAGGGTTTGGAAACACCATATATTTT
TRBV20-1	TRBJ2-7	.	.	CSARLSGAQSYEQYF	TGCAGTGCTAGGCTGTCGGGGGCGCAATCCTACGAGCAGTACTTC
TRBV5-1	TRBJ2-2	.	few	CASSLSQGYTGELFF	TGCGCCAGCAGCTTGAGTCAGGGCTATACCGGGGAGCTGTTTTTT
TRBV18	TRBJ2-2	TRBD2	.	CASSPRSGTIDTGELFF	TGTGCCAGCTCACCACGATCCGGGACTATCGACACCGGGGAGCTGTTTTTT
TRBV11-3	TRBJ2-3	TRBD2	.	CASSRIPGTSGAGGTDTQYF	TGTGCCAGCAGCCGAATCCCCGGGACTAGCGGGGCTGGAGGTACAGATACGCAGTATTTT
TRBV15	TRBJ2-5	TRBD2	.	CATSRDLEGGRYF	TGTGCCACCAGCAGAGATTTGGAGGGAGGGCGGTACTTC
TRBV7-2	TRBJ2-7	TRBD2	.	CASSLGPGGSSYEQYF	TGTGCCAGCAGCTTGGGCCCCGGGGGGAGCTCCTACGAGCAGTACTTC
TRBV25-1	TRBJ2-3	TRBD2	.	CASILAGGDDTQYF	TGTGCCAGCATTCTAGCGGGAGGTGACGATACGCAGTATTTT
TRBV6-5	TRBJ2-7	.	few	CASSPGGAVFYEQYF	TGTGCCAGCAGCCCCGGGGGTGCCGTTTTTTACGAGCAGTACTTC
TRBV25-1	TRBJ2-7	.	few	CATPKCSGYEQYF	TGTGCCACCCCAAAATGTTCGGGTTACGAGCAGTACTTC
TRBV6-5	TRBJ2-1	TRBD2	few	CASSWGGGEFF	TGTGCCAGCAGTTGGGGCGGGGGGGAGTTCTTC
TRBV10-1	TRBJ2-1	TRBD2	.	CASSGGIAGYNEQFF	TGCGCCAGCAGTGGCGGGATAGCGGGGTACAATGAGCAGTTCTTC
TRBV4-2	TRBJ1-2	.	few	CASSQAITFQDGRYTF	TGTGCCAGCAGCCAAGCTATCACTTTCCAGGACGGCCGCTACACCTTC
TRBV12-3/TRBV12-4	TRBJ1-4	.	once	CASSFGGARNEKLFF	TGTGCCAGCAGTTTCGGGGGGGCGAGGAATGAAAAACTGTTTTTT
TRBV20-1	TRBJ2-1	TRBD1	few	CSASPGQGHNEQFF	TGCAGTGCTTCTCCGGGACAGGGTCACAATGAGCAGTTCTTC
TRBV2	TRBJ2-7	.	few	CASRDGTQTPEQYF	TGTGCCAGCAGGGACGGGACTCAGACCCCCGAGCAGTACTTC
TRBV4-1	TRBJ1-2	.	.	CASSQVAHIRVWGYTF	TGCGCCAGCAGCCAAGTTGCCCACATCAGGGTGTGGGGCTACACCTTC
TRBV5-1	TRBJ1-4	TRBD1	few	CASSQGTGDEKLFF	TGCGCCAGCAGCCAGGGGACAGGGGATGAAAAACTGTTTTTT
TRBV2	TRBJ2-4	.	.	CASSEGNIQYF	TGTGCCAGCAGTGAAGGGAACATTCAGTACTTC
TRBV20-1	TRBJ2-7	TRBD1	few	CSARDPGQGVYEQYF	TGCAGTGCTAGAGATCCGGGACAGGGGGTTTACGAGCAGTACTTC
TRBV5-1	TRBJ2-3	TRBD2	.	CASSVTSGSVTDTQYF	TGCGCCAGCAGCGTTACTAGCGGGAGTGTGACAGATACGCAGTATTTT
TRBV11-2	TRBJ2-7	TRBD2	.	CASSGIAGGLSYEQYF	TGTGCCAGCAGCGGTATAGCGGGGGGACTCTCCTACGAGCAGTACTTC
TRBV4-1	TRBJ2-3	TRBD2	few	CASSPGLAGLYTDTQYF	TGCGCCAGCAGCCCCGGACTAGCGGGGCTGTACACAGATACGCAGTATTTT
TRBV6-6	TRBJ2-7	.	.	CVSSYTPPTYEQYF	TGTGTCAGCAGTTACACCCCGCCCACATACGAGCAGTACTTC
TRBV7-3	TRBJ2-1	TRBD2	.	CASSLRGLDIGNEQFF	TGTGCCAGCAGCTTAAGAGGACTAGATATCGGAAATGAGCAGTTCTTC
TRBV6-5	TRBJ1-4	TRBD1	few	CASSYSTGDRGTNEKLFF	TGTGCCAGCAGTTACTCAACCGGGGACAGGGGGACTAATGAAAAACTGTTTTTT
TRBV9	TRBJ2-1	TRBD2	.	CASSGSLGGGEDNEQFF	TGTGCCAGCAGCGGGAGCCTCGGTGGGGGGGAGGACAATGAGCAGTTCTTC
TRBV4-1	TRBJ2-1	.	.	CASSQGKKNEQFF	TGCGCCAGCAGCCAAGGGAAAAAAAATGAGCAGTTCTTC
TRBV3-1	TRBJ2-3	TRBD2	.	CASSLGAAGVATQYF	TGTGCCAGCAGCTTAGGGGCAGCGGGAGTGGCCACGCAGTATTTT
TRBV4-2	TRBJ1-3	.	.	CASTPWGAESGNTIYF	TGTGCCAGCACCCCGTGGGGGGCTGAGTCGGGAAACACCATATATTTT
TRBV20-1	TRBJ2-2	.	.	CSARAVGTATGELFF	TGCAGTGCTAGAGCGGTCGGGACGGCCACCGGGGAGCTGTTTTTT
TRBV20-1	TRBJ2-1	TRBD2	.	CSAREVAGWEQFF	TGCAGTGCTAGAGAGGTAGCGGGGTGGGAGCAGTTCTTC